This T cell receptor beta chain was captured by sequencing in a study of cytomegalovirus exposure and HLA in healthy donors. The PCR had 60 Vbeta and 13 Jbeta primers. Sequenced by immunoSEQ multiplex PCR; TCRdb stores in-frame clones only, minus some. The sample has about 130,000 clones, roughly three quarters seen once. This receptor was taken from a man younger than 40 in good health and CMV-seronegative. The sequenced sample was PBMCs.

This CDR3 reads CASSSKGQGIGNTGELFF. CDR3 sequence (DNA): TGTGCCAGTAGCTCCAAAGGACAGGGGATCGGGAACACCGGGGAGCTGTTTTTT. The chain has TRBV19 and TRBJ2-2; the match to TRBD1 covers 9 bases. Looked up from germline, CDR1 is LNHDA and CDR2 is SQIVND (reference sequence). The CDR3 consists of 18 residues. V lost 6 bases and J lost 1; bases outside the gene matches: 12.